This TCR beta chain comes out of a study of blood T cell repertoires in COVID-19. Study at large: Italy, Spain and the United States were the sources of the convalescent and acute COVID-19 samples. T cells, B-cell-depleted T cells, or PBMCs supplied cDNA or gDNA.

Germline loops: CDR1 MNHEY, CDR2 SMNVEV (reference sequence). V was trimmed by 6 bases and J by 6 bases, leaving 7 bases between them. The CDR3 covers 11 residues. The table lists this clone with a count of one. Clinical histories supplied by participants themselves formed the basis of cohort assignment. Authors' data handling: Nucleated cell counts were estimated from reference gene primer amplification. Libraries were prepared by immunoSEQ multiplex PCR; TCRdb keeps only in-frame clonotypes and omits some of them. V, J and clone size are taken as reported in that table, and D and trimming were inferred from the DNA itself. The data hold under 350,000 clones, with approximately 83% observed a single time.

Material for sequencing was PBMCs or T cells enriched from blood (not recorded which). The J gene is TRBJ2-3, the V gene TRBV27; D not resolved. This clonotype originated in a middle-aged woman with acute COVID-19. The CDR3 reads CASSQWDTQYF. The CDR3 bases are TGTGCCAGCAGCCAGTGGGATACGCAGTATTTT.